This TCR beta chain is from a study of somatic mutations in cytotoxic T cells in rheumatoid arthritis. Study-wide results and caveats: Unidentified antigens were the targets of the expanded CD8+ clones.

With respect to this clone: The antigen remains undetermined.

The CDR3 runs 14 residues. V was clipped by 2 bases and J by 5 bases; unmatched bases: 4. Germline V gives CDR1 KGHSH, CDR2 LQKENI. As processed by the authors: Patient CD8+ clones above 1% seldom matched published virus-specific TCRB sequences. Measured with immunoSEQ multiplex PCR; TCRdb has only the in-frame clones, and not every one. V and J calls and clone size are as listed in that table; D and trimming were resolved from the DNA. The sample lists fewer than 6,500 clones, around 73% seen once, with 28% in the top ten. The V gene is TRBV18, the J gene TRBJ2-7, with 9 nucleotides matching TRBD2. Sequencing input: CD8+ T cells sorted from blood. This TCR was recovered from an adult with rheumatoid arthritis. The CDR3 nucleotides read TGTGCCAGCTCACCAAGCGGGGGGACCCACGAGCAGTACTTC. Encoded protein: CASSPSGGTHEQYF.